Each of the 3 T cell receptor beta chains below was sequenced from the same sample in a study of blood T cell repertoires in COVID-19. Sequenced by immunoSEQ multiplex PCR; TCRdb stores in-frame clones only, minus some. The table records 250,000 to 300,000 clones, 86% of them present only once. The sequencing sample was made of peripheral blood. These TCRs come from a man between 18 and 35 years old with active or convalescent COVID-19.

The gene calls are TRBV5-1 and TRBJ2-1, with D tentatively TRBD1 (5 bases). The CDR3 length is 14 residues. Trimming took off 0 bases at V and 6 bases at J, with 10 bases between the two ends. Germline CDR1 and CDR2: SGHRS and YFSETQ. Here the CDR3 reads CASSLGQGGNEQFF. The CDR3 nucleotides are TGCGCCAGCAGCTTGGGGCAGGGCGGCAATGAGCAGTTCTTC.

The V and J genes are TRBV6-5 and TRBJ2-2; TRBD2 might be the D (7 bases). Trimming shortened V by 2 bases and J by 6 bases, and 10 bases separated the two germline ends. The germline V gene has CDR1 MNHEY and CDR2 SVGAGI. The CDR3 is 14 amino acids. The CDR3 region is CASSYQGRAGELFF. The CDR3 DNA reads as TGTGCCAGCAGTTACCAGGGGAGGGCCGGGGAGCTGTTTTTT.

This clone was recorded a few times. The chain recombines TRBV7-9 with TRBJ1-6, with a tentative D call TRBD1 (5 bases). CDR3 length: 13 residues. The V gene's germline CDR1 is SEHNR and CDR2 FQNEAQ (reference sequence). Trimming cost V 6 bases and J 7 bases, with 10 bases left between them. The CDR3 here is CASSPTGNSPLHF. For the CDR3, the DNA is TGTGCCAGCAGTCCTACAGGAAATTCACCCCTCCACTTT.